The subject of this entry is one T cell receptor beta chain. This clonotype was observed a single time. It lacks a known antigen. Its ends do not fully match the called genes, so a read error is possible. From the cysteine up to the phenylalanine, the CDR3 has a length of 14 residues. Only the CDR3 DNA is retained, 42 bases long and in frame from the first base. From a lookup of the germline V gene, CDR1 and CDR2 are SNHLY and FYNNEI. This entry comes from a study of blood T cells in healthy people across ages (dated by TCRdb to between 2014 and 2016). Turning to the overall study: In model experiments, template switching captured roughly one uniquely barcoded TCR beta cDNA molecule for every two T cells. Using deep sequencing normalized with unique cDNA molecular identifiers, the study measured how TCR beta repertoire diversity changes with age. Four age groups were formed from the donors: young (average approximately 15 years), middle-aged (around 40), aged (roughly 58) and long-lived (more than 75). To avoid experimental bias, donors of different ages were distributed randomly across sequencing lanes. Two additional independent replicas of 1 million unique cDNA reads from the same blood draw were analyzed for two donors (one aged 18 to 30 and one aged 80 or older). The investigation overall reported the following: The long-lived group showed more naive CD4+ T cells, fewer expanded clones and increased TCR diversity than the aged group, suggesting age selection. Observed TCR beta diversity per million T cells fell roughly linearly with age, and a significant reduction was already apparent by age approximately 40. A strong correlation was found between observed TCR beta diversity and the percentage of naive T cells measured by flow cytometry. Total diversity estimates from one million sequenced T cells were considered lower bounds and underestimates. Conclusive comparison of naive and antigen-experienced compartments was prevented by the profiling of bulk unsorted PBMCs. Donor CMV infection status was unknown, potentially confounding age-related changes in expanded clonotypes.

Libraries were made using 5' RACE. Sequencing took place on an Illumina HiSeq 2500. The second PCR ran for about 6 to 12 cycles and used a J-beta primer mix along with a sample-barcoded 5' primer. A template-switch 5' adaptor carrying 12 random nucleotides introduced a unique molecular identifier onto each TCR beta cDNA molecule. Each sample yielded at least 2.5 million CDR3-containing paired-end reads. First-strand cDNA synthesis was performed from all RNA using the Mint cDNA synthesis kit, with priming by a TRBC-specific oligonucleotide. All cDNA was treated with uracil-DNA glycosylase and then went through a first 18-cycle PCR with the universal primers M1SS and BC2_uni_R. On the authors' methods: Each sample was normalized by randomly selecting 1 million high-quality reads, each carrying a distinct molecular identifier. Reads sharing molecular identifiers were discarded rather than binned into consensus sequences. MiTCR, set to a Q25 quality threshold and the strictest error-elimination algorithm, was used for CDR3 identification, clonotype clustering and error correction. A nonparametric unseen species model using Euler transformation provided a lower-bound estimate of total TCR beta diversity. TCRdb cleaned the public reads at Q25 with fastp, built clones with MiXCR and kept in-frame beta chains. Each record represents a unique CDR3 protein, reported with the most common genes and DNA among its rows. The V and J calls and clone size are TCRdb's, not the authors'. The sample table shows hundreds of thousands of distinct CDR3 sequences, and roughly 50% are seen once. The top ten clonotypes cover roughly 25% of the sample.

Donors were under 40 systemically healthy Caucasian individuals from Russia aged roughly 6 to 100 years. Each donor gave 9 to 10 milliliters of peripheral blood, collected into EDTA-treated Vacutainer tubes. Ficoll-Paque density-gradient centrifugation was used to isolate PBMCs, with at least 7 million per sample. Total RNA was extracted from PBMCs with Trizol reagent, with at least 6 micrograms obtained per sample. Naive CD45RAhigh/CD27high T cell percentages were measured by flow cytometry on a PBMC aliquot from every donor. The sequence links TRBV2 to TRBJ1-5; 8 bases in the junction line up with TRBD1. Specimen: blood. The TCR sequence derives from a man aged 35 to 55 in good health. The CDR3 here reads CASTRTGMNRPQHF. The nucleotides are TGTGCCAGCACGAGGACAGGGATGAATCGGCCCCAGCATTTT.